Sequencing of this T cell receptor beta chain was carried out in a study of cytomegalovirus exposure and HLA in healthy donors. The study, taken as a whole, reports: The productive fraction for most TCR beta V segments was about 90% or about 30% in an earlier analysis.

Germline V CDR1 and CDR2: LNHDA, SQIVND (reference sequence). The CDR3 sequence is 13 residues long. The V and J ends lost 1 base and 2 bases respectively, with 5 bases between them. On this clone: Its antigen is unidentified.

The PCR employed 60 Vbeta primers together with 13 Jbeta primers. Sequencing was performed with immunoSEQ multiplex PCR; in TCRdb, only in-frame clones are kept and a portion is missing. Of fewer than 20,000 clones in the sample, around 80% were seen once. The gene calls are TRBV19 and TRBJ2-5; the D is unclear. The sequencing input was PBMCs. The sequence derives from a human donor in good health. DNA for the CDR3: TGTGCCAGTAGTATAGCGGGTCAAGAGACCCAGTACTTC. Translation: CASSIAGQETQYF.